Below, one T cell receptor beta chain is given with its context. The antigen is undetermined. Produced via immunoSEQ multiplex PCR; TCRdb's table is partial and in-frame only. The table lists about 160,000 clones, 85% to 95% of them singletons, with approximately 4.8% in the top ten. This sample stems from a study of T cell responses to AZD1222 COVID-19 vaccine. General study results and limits: Per reports, nearly half of all spike-specific TCRs target regions that are unmutated in variants. Vaccine-associated CD4 TCRs spanned spike, dominant at 160-218 and 743-854. The breadth and depth of Spike-specific TCRs increased once two AZD1222 doses had been given.

The trim removed 2 bases at V and 6 bases at J, leaving 2 bases unmatched. CDR3 length equals 15 residues. CDR1 is LNHDA and CDR2 is SQIVND in the germline V gene (reference sequence). The input for sequencing was peripheral blood, taken 28 days after the second AZD1222 dose. The TCR sequence derives from an adult who received the AZD1222 COVID-19 vaccine. V and J are TRBV19 and TRBJ2-4; 12 bases match TRBD2. The DNA for the CDR3 is TGTGCCAGTAGTATAACGACTAGCGGGAGAAACATTCAGTACTTC. Its protein product is CASSITTSGRNIQYF.